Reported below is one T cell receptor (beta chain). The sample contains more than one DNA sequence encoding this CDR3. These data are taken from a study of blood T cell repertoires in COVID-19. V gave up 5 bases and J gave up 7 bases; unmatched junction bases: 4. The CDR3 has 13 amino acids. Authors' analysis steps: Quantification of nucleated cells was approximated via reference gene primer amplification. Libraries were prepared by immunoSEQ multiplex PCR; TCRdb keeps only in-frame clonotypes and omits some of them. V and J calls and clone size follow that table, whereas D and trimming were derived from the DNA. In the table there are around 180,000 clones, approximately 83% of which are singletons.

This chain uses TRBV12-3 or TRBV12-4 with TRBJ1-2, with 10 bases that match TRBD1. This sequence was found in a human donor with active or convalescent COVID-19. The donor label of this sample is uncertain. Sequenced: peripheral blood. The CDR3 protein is CASSLGQGGGYTF. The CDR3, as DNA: TGTGCCAGCAGTCTAGGACAGGGGGGTGGCTACACCTTC.